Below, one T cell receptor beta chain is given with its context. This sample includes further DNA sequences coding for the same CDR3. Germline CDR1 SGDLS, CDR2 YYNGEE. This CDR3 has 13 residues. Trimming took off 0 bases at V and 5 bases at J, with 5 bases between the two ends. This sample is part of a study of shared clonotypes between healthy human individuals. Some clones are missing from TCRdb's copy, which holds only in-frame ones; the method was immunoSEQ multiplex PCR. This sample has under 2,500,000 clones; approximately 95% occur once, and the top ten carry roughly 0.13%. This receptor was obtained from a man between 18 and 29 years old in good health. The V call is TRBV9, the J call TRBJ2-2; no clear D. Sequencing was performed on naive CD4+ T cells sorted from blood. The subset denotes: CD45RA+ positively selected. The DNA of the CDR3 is TGTGCCAGCAGCGTAGATCTAACCGGGGAGCTGTTTTTT. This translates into CASSVDLTGELFF. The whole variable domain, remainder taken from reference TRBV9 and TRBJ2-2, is DSGVTQTPKHLITATGQRVTLRCSPRSGDLSVYWYQQSLDQGLQFLIQYYNGEERAKGNILERFSAQQFPDLHSELNLSSLELGDSALYFCASSVDLTGELFFGEGSRLTVL.